These 21 T cell receptor beta chains came from one sample sequenced in a study of blood T cell repertoires in COVID-19. The repertoire was sequenced with immunoSEQ multiplex PCR; TCRdb's copy has only in-frame clones and lacks some. Seen here are about 80,000 clones, around 80% observed once, and the top ten hold 30% to 45%. Sequencing used peripheral blood. These receptors were collected from an older woman with acute or convalescent COVID-19.

V and J are TRBV5-1 and TRBJ2-7; 7 nucleotides agree with TRBD1. CDR3 length: 15 residues. After removal of 4 bases from V and 0 bases from J, the junction contained 7 bases not matched to a gene. Per the germline V gene, CDR1 is SGHRS and CDR2 is YFSETQ. The CDR3 bases are TGCGCCAGCAGCCCGGGACAGCCCCCCTCCTACGAGCAGTACTTC. Its protein product is CASSPGQPPSYEQYF.

The V call is TRBV2, the J call TRBJ2-1; TRBD2 aligns across 12 bases. The CDR3 is 13 residues long. The germline CDR1 and CDR2 sequences are SNHLY and FYNNEI. With V trimmed by 6 bases and J by 15 bases, 9 bases remained unmatched. DNA for the CDR3: TGTGCCAGCAGCCGCCGGACTAGCGGGACCTGGTTCTTC. This sequence encodes CASSRRTSGTWFF.

This chain links TRBV3-1 (or the pseudogene TRBV3-2) with TRBJ1-2, with TRBD1 matching 7 bases. The CDR3 length is 13 residues. V lost 7 bases to trimming and J lost 4 bases; unmatched junction nucleotides: 6. Per the germline V gene, CDR1 is LGHDT and CDR2 is YNNKEL (reference sequence). CDR3 coding DNA: TGTGCCAGCAAAGACAGGGATCTCTATGGCTACACCTTC. Its protein is CASKDRDLYGYTF.

This clone showed up just once. CDR3 in amino acids: CASSLSHGLAAGRGNEQFF. CDR3 in DNA: TGTGCCAGCAGCCTTTCCCACGGACTAGCGGCGGGAAGAGGGAATGAGCAGTTCTTC. The chain uses TRBV4-2 and TRBJ2-1; 10 bases line up with TRBD2. Germline lookup yields CDR1 LGHNA and CDR2 YNFKEQ. Trimming at V came to 4 bases and at J to 7 bases, leaving 19 bases not matched to a gene. CDR3 length equals 19 residues.

The V call is TRBV27, the J call TRBJ1-1; D might be TRBD1 (5 bases). Between the trimmed V and J ends, which lost 7 bases and 3 bases, there was a span of 9 bases. CDR1 MNHEY and CDR2 SMNVEV come from the germline V gene (reference sequence). The CDR3 runs to 12 residues. DNA of the CDR3: TGTGCCAGCAAGGAAGGGGACACTGAAGCTTTCTTT. It codes for CASKEGDTEAFF.

About this clone itself: The same CDR3 arises from other DNA sequences in this sample as well. CDR3 DNA sequence: TGTGCCAGCAGCTTAGGGACGGGCCCAGGGACTGAAGCTTTCTTT. It yields the protein CASSLGTGPGTEAFF. J is TRBJ1-1 and V is TRBV7-2; D is possibly TRBD1 (5 bases). This CDR3 contains 15 residues. The V and J ends lost 1 base and 5 bases respectively, with 14 bases between them. Germline lookup yields CDR1 SGHTA and CDR2 FQGNSA.

The rearrangement uses TRBV14 and TRBJ1-1; 8 bases line up with TRBD1. Germline loops: CDR1 SGHDN, CDR2 FVKESK. The CDR3 totals 15 residues. J gave up 0 bases and V 3 bases, and 3 bases lay outside the gene matches. CDR3 in amino acids: CASSHKTGVNTEAFF. CDR3 sequence (DNA): TGTGCCAGCAGCCACAAGACAGGGGTGAACACTGAAGCTTTCTTT.

This clone was seen only a few times. The genes are TRBV5-1 and TRBJ1-6; the D is unclear. With 4 bases removed from V and 7 bases from J, the gap between germline ends came to 15 bases. Germline loops: CDR1 SGHRS, CDR2 YFSETQ. There are 15 residues in the CDR3. CDR3 nucleotides: TGCGCCAGCAGCACGAGGACTAGCTTGAATTCACCCCTCCACTTT. Protein product: CASSTRTSLNSPLHF.

This rearrangement joins TRBV7-2 to TRBJ2-1; 9 positions match TRBD2. Germline assignment: CDR1 SGHTA and CDR2 FQGNSA. The CDR3 runs to 15 residues. With 5 bases clipped from V and 7 bases from J, the junction kept 9 bases outside the gene matches. Here the CDR3 DNA reads TGTGCCAGCAGCGGGGTAGCGGGAGACTTGAATGAGCAGTTCTTC. It encodes CASSGVAGDLNEQFF.

The chain is built from TRBV30 and TRBJ1-4; weak D call: TRBD1 (5 bases). V lost 1 base, J lost 8 bases, and 11 bases lay in between. The CDR3 is made up of 13 amino acids. Germline-derived CDR1 and CDR2 are GTSNPN and SVGIG (reference sequence). Written as DNA, the CDR3 is TGTGCCTGGAGTGGGCAGGGAAGAGAAAAACTGTTTTTT. As protein: CAWSGQGREKLFF.

The chain combines TRBV3-1 (or the pseudogene TRBV3-2) with TRBJ2-1; 7 bases are a match to TRBD2. In germline, CDR1 is LGHDT, CDR2 YNNKEL (reference sequence). This CDR3 region has 15 residues. The ends lost 0 bases at V and 6 bases at J; junction bases unmatched: 5. CDR3 amino acids: CASSQELAWGNEQFF. As DNA, the CDR3 is TGTGCCAGCAGCCAAGAACTAGCGTGGGGCAATGAGCAGTTCTTC.

This clone was counted a single time. This chain connects TRBV7-2 to TRBJ1-5; 7 bases are shared with TRBD1. The CDR3 length is 15 residues. Unmatched junction bases numbered 7, after V lost 5 bases and J lost 3 bases. CDR1 and CDR2 from the germline V gene are SGHTA and FQGNSA. As DNA, the CDR3 is TGTGCCAGCAGCCCCCGACAGGGATACAATCAGCCCCAGCATTTT. Amino acid sequence: CASSPRQGYNQPQHF.

The V call is TRBV19, the J call TRBJ2-5; a weak D match, TRBD2 (7 bases). The CDR3 is made up of 15 amino acids. Trimming pared 1 base from V and 5 bases from J, leaving 14 bases between. CDR1 is LNHDA, CDR2 SQIVND, per germline (reference sequence). Here the CDR3 DNA reads TGTGCCAGTAGTATAGGGGGGGGCACCGCGGAGACCCAGTACTTC. Translated, it gives CASSIGGGTAETQYF.

The CDR3 protein is CAISDPRTSVYEQYF. In nucleotides, the CDR3 is TGTGCCATCAGTGACCCGCGGACTAGCGTCTACGAGCAGTACTTC. The chain employs TRBV10-3 and TRBJ2-7, with 9 positions matching TRBD2. V lost 3 bases to trimming and J lost 3 bases; unmatched junction nucleotides: 6. The germline gives CDR1 ENHRY, CDR2 SYGVKD. The CDR3 loop spans 15 amino acids.

The V and J genes are TRBV27 and TRBJ2-7, with D possibly matching TRBD2 (6 bases). In germline, CDR1 is MNHEY, CDR2 SMNVEV (reference sequence). V lost 4 bases and J 12 bases, leaving 13 bases between the germline ends. This CDR3 has 11 residues. CDR3 loop: CASSSGGLRYF. The CDR3, as DNA: TGTGCCAGCAGTTCTGGGGGACTGCGGTACTTC.

V usage is TRBV5-1 and J usage is TRBJ2-3, with D tentatively TRBD1 (5 bases). Germline CDR1 SGHRS, CDR2 YFSETQ. V lost 0 bases to trimming and J lost 1 base, with 9 bases between them. CDR3 length: 15 amino acids. CDR3 DNA sequence: TGCGCCAGCAGCTTGGAAGACAGAGGCACAGATACGCAGTATTTT. It is translated as CASSLEDRGTDTQYF.

This clone came up once. The CDR3 nucleotides are TGTGCCACCAGTGATTTGCGAGATACGCAGTATTTT. This codes for CATSDLRDTQYF. The J gene is TRBJ2-3, the V gene TRBV24-1, with D unresolved. With 0 bases removed from V and 5 bases from J, the gap between germline ends came to 2 bases. The CDR3 is 12 residues long. Germline V gene data show CDR1 as KGHDR and CDR2 as SFDVKD.

The genes are TRBV5-4 and TRBJ1-2; 7 bases are a match to TRBD1. J was trimmed by 0 bases and V by 4 bases; bases with no gene match: 3. Germline values: CDR1 SGHNT, CDR2 YYREEE (reference sequence). The CDR3 is 14 amino acids. CDR3 loop: CASSRDRTNYGYTF. CDR3 DNA sequence: TGTGCCAGCAGCAGGGACAGAACTAACTATGGCTACACCTTC.

V and J are TRBV19 and TRBJ2-1; tentative D call: TRBD2 (5 bases). V was pared by 7 bases and J by 5 bases, with 12 bases between. Per the germline V gene, CDR1 is LNHDA and CDR2 is SQIVND (reference sequence). The CDR3 is 13 amino acids. In nucleotides, the CDR3 is TGTGCCAGTACTCTGGCCGGGAACAATGAGCAGTTCTTC. This gives the protein CASTLAGNNEQFF.

The rearrangement joins TRBV11-1 to TRBJ2-1; tentative D call: TRBD2 (6 bases). Germline CDR1 and CDR2: SGHAT and FQDESV (reference sequence). Trimming cost V 1 base and J 9 bases, with 13 bases left between them. The CDR3 consists of 14 residues. The CDR3 sequence: CASSLVRGGGEQFF. The CDR3 DNA reads TGTGCCAGCAGCTTAGTCCGGGGAGGTGGTGAGCAGTTCTTC.

The V call is TRBV15, the J call TRBJ2-7; D gene unclear. Per germline, CDR1 LNHNV and CDR2 YYDKDF (reference sequence). V gave up 1 base and J gave up 2 bases, with 12 bases separating them. The CDR3 covers 15 residues. The CDR3 region has the DNA TGTGCCACCAGCAGAGCCGGGTCTTACACCTACGAGCAGTACTTC. The encoded protein is CATSRAGSYTYEQYF.